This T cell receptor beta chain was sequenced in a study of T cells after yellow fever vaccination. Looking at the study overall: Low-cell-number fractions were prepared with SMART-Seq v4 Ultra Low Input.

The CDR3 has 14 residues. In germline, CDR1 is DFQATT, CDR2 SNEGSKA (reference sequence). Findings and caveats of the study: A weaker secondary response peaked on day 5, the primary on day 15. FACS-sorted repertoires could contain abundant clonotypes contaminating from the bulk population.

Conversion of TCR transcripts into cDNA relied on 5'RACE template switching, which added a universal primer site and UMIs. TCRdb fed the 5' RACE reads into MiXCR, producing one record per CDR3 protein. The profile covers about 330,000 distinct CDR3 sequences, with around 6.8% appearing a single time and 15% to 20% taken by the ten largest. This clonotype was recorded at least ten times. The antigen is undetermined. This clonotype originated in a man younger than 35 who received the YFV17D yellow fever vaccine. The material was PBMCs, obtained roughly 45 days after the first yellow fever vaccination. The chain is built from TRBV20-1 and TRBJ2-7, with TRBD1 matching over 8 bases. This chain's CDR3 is CSAVFDRGVYEQYV. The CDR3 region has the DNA TGCAGCGCAGTTTTTGACAGGGGCGTCTACGAGCAGTACGTC.